This T cell receptor beta chain was identified during a study of T-cell memory formation after mild COVID-19. TCRdb reprocessed the 5' RACE reads with MiXCR, giving one entry per CDR3 protein. The sample consists of fewer than 300,000 distinct CDR3 sequences, 16% of them appearing once. V shed 6 bases and J 4 bases; nucleotides not matched to a gene: 3. Germline V gene data show CDR1 as MNHEY and CDR2 as SMNVEV (reference sequence). The CDR3 contains 15 residues. Sequenced material: PBMCs or a T cell subset sorted from them (not recorded which). The gene calls are TRBV27 and TRBJ2-3; 14 nucleotides match TRBD2. The TCR was taken from a young man who had mild COVID-19 (a few samples of this study predate the infection). Cell type and time point are not known. The CDR3 protein is CASRGGLAGADTQYF. The CDR3 DNA sequence: TGTGCCAGCAGGGGGGGACTAGCGGGGGCAGATACGCAGTATTTT.